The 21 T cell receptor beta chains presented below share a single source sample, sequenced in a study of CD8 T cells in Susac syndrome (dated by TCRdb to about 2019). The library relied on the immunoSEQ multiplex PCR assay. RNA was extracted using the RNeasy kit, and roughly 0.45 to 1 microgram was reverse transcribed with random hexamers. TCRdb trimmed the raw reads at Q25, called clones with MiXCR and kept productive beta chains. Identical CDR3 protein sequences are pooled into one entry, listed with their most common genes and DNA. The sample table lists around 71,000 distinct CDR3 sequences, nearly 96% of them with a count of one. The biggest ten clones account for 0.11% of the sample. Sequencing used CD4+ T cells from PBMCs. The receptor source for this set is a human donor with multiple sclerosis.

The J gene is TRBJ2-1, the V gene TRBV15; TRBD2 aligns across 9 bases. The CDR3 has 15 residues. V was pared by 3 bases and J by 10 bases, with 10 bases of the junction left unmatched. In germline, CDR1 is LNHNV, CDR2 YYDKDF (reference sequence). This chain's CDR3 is CATSRTSSTSGEQFF. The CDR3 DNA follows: TGTGCCACCAGCAGGACTAGCTCGACTAGCGGAGAGCAGTTCTTC.

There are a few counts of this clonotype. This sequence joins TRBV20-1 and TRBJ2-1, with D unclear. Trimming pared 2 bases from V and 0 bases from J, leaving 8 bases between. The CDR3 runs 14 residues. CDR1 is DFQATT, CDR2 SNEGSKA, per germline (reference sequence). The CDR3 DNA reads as TGCAGTGCTAGAAGGTCTAGCTCCTACAATGAGCAGTTCTTC. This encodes CSARRSSSYNEQFF.

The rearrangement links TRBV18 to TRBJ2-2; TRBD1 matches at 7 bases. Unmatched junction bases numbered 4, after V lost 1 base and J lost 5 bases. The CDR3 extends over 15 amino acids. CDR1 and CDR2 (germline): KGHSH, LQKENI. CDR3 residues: CASSPQGAATGELFF. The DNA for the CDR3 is TGTGCCAGCTCACCACAGGGGGCGGCTACCGGGGAGCTGTTTTTT.

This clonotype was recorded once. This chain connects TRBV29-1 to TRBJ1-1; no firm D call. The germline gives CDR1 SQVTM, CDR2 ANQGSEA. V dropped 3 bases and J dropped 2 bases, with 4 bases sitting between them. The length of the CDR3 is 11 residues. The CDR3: CSVDRNTEAFF. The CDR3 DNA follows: TGCAGCGTTGACAGAAACACTGAAGCTTTCTTT.

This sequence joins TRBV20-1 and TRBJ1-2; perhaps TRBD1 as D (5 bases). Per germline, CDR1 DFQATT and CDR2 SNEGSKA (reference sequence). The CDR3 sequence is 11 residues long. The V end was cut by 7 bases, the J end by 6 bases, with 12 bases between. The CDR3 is CSVQATDGYTF. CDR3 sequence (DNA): TGCAGTGTCCAGGCGACAGATGGCTACACCTTC.

The CDR3 DNA is TGTGCCAGCAGTATGGCAGACAATCAGCCCCAGCATTTT. It translates to CASSMADNQPQHF. The gene calls are TRBV2 and TRBJ1-5, with D unclear. The V and J ends lost 5 bases and 3 bases respectively, with 8 bases between them. This CDR3 has 13 amino acids. Germline V lookup: CDR1 SNHLY, CDR2 FYNNEI.

The CDR3 DNA follows: TGCGCCAGCAGCCATGGACTAGCGGGGGGGTTAGATACGCAGTATTTT. It yields the protein CASSHGLAGGLDTQYF. This chain connects TRBV4-1 to TRBJ2-3, with TRBD2 matching 15 bases. CDR3 length equals 16 residues. The V segment lost 3 bases and the J segment 5 bases; nucleotides outside the gene matches: 3. CDR1 and CDR2 (germline): MGHRA, YSYEKL.

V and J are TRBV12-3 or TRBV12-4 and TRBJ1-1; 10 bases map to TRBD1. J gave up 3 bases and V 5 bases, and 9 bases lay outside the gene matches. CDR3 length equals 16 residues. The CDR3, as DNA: TGTGCCAGCAGTACCCGACAGGGGGCTGGGTACACTGAAGCTTTCTTT. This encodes CASSTRQGAGYTEAFF.

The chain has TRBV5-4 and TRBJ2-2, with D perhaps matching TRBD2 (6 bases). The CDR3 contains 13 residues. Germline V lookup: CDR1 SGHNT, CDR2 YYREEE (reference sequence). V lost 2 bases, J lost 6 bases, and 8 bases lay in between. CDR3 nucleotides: TGTGCCAGCAGCTTCAGGGACTCCGGGGAGCTGTTTTTT. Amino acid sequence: CASSFRDSGELFF. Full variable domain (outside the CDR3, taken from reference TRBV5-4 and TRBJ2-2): ETGVTQSPTHLIKTRGQQVTLRCSSQSGHNTVSWYQQALGQGPQFIFQYYREEENGRGNFPPRFSGLQFPNYSSELNVNALELDDSALYLCASSFRDSGELFFGEGSRLTVL.

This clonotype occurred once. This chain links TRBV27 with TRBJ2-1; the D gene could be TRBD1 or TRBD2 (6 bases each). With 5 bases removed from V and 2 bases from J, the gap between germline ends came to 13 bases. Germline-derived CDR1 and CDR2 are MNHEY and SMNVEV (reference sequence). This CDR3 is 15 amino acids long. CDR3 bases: TGTGCCAGCAGTCCCTTAGGGGGGACCTACAATGAGCAGTTCTTC. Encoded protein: CASSPLGGTYNEQFF.

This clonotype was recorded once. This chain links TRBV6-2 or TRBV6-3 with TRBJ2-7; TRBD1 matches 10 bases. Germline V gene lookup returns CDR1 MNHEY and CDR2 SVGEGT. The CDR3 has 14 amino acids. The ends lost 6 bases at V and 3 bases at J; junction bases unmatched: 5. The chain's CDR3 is CASRGQGWVYEQYF. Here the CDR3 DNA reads TGTGCCAGCAGGGGACAGGGGTGGGTCTACGAGCAGTACTTC.

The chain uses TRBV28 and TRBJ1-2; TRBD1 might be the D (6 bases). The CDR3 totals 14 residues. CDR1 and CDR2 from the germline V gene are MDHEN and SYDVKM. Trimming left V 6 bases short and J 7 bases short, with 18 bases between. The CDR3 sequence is CASREIGGAGGYTF. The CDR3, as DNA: TGTGCCAGCAGAGAAATTGGGGGCGCGGGTGGCTACACCTTC.

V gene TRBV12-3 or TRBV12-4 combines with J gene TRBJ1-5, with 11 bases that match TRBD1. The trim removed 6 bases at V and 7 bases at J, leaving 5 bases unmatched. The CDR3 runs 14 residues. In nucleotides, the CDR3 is TGTGCCAGCAGCAGGACAGGGGGCGAGCAGCCCCAGCATTTT. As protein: CASSRTGGEQPQHF.

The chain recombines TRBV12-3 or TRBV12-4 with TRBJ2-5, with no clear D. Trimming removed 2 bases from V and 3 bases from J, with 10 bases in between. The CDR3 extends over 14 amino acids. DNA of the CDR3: TGTGCCAGCAGTTTACACAGAAATGAAGAGACCCAGTACTTC. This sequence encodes CASSLHRNEETQYF.

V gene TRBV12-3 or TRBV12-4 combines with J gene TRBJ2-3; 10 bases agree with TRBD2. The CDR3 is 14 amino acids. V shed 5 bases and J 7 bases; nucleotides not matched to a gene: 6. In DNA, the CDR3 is TGTGCCAGCAGTCCTAGCGGGGGACGGAATACGCAGTATTTT. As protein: CASSPSGGRNTQYF.

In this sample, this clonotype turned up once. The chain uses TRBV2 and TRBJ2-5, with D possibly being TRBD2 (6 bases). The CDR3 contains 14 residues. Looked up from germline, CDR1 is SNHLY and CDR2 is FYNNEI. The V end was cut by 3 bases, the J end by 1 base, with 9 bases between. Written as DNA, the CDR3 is TGTGCCAGCAGTGAGGAGGGGTTCCAAGAGACCCAGTACTTC. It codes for CASSEEGFQETQYF.

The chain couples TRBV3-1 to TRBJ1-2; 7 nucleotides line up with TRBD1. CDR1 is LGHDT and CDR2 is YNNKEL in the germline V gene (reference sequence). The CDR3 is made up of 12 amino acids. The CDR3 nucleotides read TGTGCTGCTCAGGGGGACGGCTATGGCTACACCTTC. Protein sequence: CAAQGDGYGYTF.

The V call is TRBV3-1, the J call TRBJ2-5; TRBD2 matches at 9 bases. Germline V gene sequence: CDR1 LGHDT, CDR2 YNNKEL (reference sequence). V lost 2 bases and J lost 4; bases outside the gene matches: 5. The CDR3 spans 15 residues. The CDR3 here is CASSQRATSGETQYF. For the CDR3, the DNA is TGTGCCAGCAGCCAACGCGCGACTAGCGGAGAGACCCAGTACTTC.

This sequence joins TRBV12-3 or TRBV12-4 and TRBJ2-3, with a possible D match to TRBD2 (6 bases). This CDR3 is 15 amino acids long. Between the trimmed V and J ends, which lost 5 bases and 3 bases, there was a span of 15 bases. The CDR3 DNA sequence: TGTGCCAGCAGTCCCTTCGGCGGGGCAACAGATACGCAGTATTTT. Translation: CASSPFGGATDTQYF.

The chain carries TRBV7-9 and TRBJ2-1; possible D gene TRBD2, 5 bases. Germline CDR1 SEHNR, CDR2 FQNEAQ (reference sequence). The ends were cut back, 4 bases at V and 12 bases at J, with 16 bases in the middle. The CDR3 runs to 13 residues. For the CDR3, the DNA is TGTGCCAGCAGCTCCGACCCCCAACGGGGGCAGTTCTTC. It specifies CASSSDPQRGQFF.

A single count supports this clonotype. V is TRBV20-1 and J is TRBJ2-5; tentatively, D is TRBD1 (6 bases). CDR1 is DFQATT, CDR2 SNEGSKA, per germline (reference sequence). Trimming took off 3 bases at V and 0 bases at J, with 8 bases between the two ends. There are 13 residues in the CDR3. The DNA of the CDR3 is TGCAGTGCTAGCAGACAGGACCAAGAGACCCAGTACTTC. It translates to CSASRQDQETQYF.